The 6 T cell receptor beta chains in this list originate from one sample, sequenced in a study of cytomegalovirus exposure and HLA in healthy donors. PCR employed 60 Vbeta and 13 Jbeta primers. The method was immunoSEQ multiplex PCR; TCRdb's version includes in-frame clones alone and lacks a portion of them. The repertoire holds about 190,000 clones, with 65% to 75% as singletons. Sample: PBMCs. The receptors here all came from a man aged 25-45 years in good health and CMV-seropositive.

V is TRBV29-1 and J is TRBJ2-2; no reliable D call. This CDR3 spans 14 amino acids. V shed 5 bases and J shed 0 bases, with 10 bases lying between them. CDR1 is SQVTM, CDR2 ANQGSEA, per germline. The CDR3 DNA follows: TGCAGCGTTCTGAGAGCTTCGAACACCGGGGAGCTGTTTTTT. Protein sequence: CSVLRASNTGELFF.

This clone appeared a single time. The V gene is TRBV6-5, the J gene TRBJ2-7; 12 bases match TRBD2. V trimming: 2 bases; J trimming: 9 bases; junction bases outside the gene matches: 5. Germline loops: CDR1 MNHEY, CDR2 SVGAGI. This CDR3 has 14 residues. CDR3 amino acids: CASSYTSSGRAQYF. CDR3 sequence (DNA): TGTGCCAGCAGTTACACTTCTAGCGGGAGGGCGCAGTACTTC.

This clone was seen once. This rearrangement joins TRBV6-5 to TRBJ1-2, with 7 bases identical to TRBD1. V dropped 6 bases and J dropped 6; count of bases not matched to a gene: 13. In germline, CDR1 is MNHEY, CDR2 SVGAGI. This CDR3 region has 15 residues. CDR3 in DNA: TGTGCCAGCAGCCACGACAGGGAGATCCACAATGGCTACACCTTC. Translating it yields CASSHDREIHNGYTF.

The V call is TRBV10-3, the J call TRBJ2-1, with D possibly TRBD1 on 7 matching bases. CDR1 is ENHRY, CDR2 SYGVKD, per germline. V lost 4 bases and J lost 9, with 16 bases in between. The CDR3 runs 14 residues. CDR3 amino acids: CAISADREVGEQFF. The DNA of the CDR3 is TGTGCCATCAGTGCCGACAGGGAGGTCGGTGAGCAGTTCTTC.

The V and J genes are TRBV6-5 and TRBJ2-1; D gene uncertain. Trimming pared 5 bases from V and 3 bases from J, leaving 8 bases between. Germline values: CDR1 MNHEY, CDR2 SVGAGI. The CDR3 covers 13 residues. The CDR3 DNA is TGTGCCAGCAGTCCTCGGTTCTACAATGAGCAGTTCTTC. It is translated as CASSPRFYNEQFF.

The CDR3 is CASSSPAGGNEQFF. The CDR3 DNA reads as TGTGCCAGCTCATCCCCAGCGGGGGGCAATGAGCAGTTCTTC. This sequence joins TRBV28 and TRBJ2-1, with TRBD2 identical over 9 bases. Germline lookup yields CDR1 MDHEN and CDR2 SYDVKM. V gave up 8 bases and J gave up 6 bases; unmatched junction bases: 8. The CDR3 loop spans 14 amino acids.